Below are 17 T cell receptor beta chains sequenced from a single sample in a study of T-cell reconstitution after alpha-beta-depleted transplantation in children (dated by TCRdb to 2016 to 2017). The treatment or condition label, read with the paper, signifies: allogeneic hematopoietic cell transplantation with graft depleted of TCRalphabeta T cells and CD19 B cells. To prepare the library, PCR was applied. The reads were generated on an Illumina HiSeq 2500. Molecular barcoding was employed in the preparation of TCR libraries, with unique molecular identifiers being used to normalize TCRbeta repertoire quantification. TCRdb took the public reads, trimmed them with fastp at Q25, ran MiXCR for clone calling and kept in-frame beta chains. When rows share a CDR3 protein, they turn into one entry using the most common DNA and genes. The sample table contains 450,000 to 550,000 distinct CDR3 sequences; only one count was recorded for more than 9.5% of them. The ten largest clones take up around 13% of the sample.

This material consisted of PBMCs, mostly from graft donor cells, taken 180 days after TCRalphabeta/CD19-depleted stem cell transplant. The receptors derive from a female patient aged 2-9 years who had a stem cell transplant for aplastic anemia, so the T cells may come from the graft donor.

The chain is built from TRBV20-1 and TRBJ2-2, with 12 bases lining up with TRBD2. The germline CDR1 and CDR2 sequences are DFQATT and SNEGSKA (reference sequence). V shed 1 base and J 7 bases; nucleotides not matched to a gene: 4. The CDR3 spans 15 residues. Here the CDR3 reads CSARGLAGGVGELFF. CDR3 bases: TGCAGTGCTAGAGGGCTAGCGGGAGGGGTCGGGGAGCTGTTTTTT.

This clonotype turned up a few times. V is TRBV9 and J is TRBJ2-3; 13 bases map to TRBD2. Losses at the gene ends were 5 bases for V and 4 bases for J; bases not matched to a gene: 13. Germline CDR1 and CDR2: SGDLS and YYNGEE. This CDR3 contains 18 residues. CDR3 nucleotide sequence: TGTGCCAGCAGTCCGGGACTAGCGGGACCCACCCCGCCAGATACGCAGTATTTT. It specifies CASSPGLAGPTPPDTQYF.

V is TRBV12-3 or TRBV12-4 and J is TRBJ2-1; 7 bases map to TRBD2. V trimming: 4 bases; J trimming: 3 bases; junction bases outside the gene matches: 9. CDR3 size: 16 residues. Here the CDR3 DNA reads TGTGCCAGCAGTTCCCACTTTTGGGAGGGCTACAATGAGCAGTTCTTC. Translated: CASSSHFWEGYNEQFF.

This clonotype was seen only a few times. This sequence joins TRBV19 and TRBJ1-1, with D perhaps TRBD1 (6 bases). Germline lookup yields CDR1 LNHDA and CDR2 SQIVND (reference sequence). The CDR3 sequence is 13 residues long. The DNA of the CDR3 is TGTGTCTCCTCAGACAGGCAGAACACTGAAGCTTTCTTT. Translating it yields CVSSDRQNTEAFF.

The CDR3: CASSAPALQKQYV. CDR3 DNA sequence: TGTGCCAGCAGCGCCCCGGCACTCCAAAAGCAGTACGTC. This chain connects TRBV9 to TRBJ2-7; D ambiguous. The CDR3 consists of 13 residues. In germline, CDR1 is SGDLS, CDR2 YYNGEE. V was shortened by 3 bases and J by 8 bases, with 15 bases between the two germline ends.

The chain uses TRBV21-1 and TRBJ2-7. TRBV21-1 represents a pseudogene. The CDR3 totals 13 residues. CDR3 loop: CASSKVTSYEQYV. CDR3 bases: TGTGCCAGCAGCAAAGTAACTTCCTACGAGCAGTACGTC.

The chain carries TRBV25-1 and TRBJ2-3; a weak D match, TRBD1 (5 bases). The CDR3 runs to 15 residues. V lost 3 bases and J 1 base, leaving 11 bases between the germline ends. The V gene's germline CDR1 is MGHDK and CDR2 SYGVNS. CDR3 protein: CASSEWGRGTDTQYF. Written as DNA, the CDR3 is TGTGCCAGCAGTGAGTGGGGCAGGGGCACAGATACGCAGTATTTT.

V gene TRBV4-3 combines with J gene TRBJ2-7; perhaps TRBD1 as D (7 bases). The CDR3 sequence is 14 residues long. The V end was cut by 2 bases, the J end by 4 bases, with 12 bases between. From germline, CDR1 is LGHNA and CDR2 YSLEER. The CDR3 sequence: CASSQRPGGYEQYV. CDR3 in DNA: TGCGCCAGCAGCCAACGCCCAGGGGGGTACGAGCAGTACGTC.

Note on this clonotype: A much larger clone differs from this one at a single base, so this may be a read error. The chain joins TRBV7-2 to TRBJ1-1; D may be TRBD1 (5 bases). The CDR3 has 14 amino acids. Germline values: CDR1 SGHTA, CDR2 FQGNSA. The V end lost 5 bases, the J end lost 4 bases, and 14 bases lay between the germline ends. In nucleotides, the CDR3 is TGTGCCAGCAGCCCAACCCACAGGTTCACTGAAGCTTTCTTT. Translation: CASSPTHRFTEAFF.

The table lists this clonotype with many counts. V usage is TRBV29-1 and J usage is TRBJ2-4, with D tentatively TRBD1 (6 bases). This CDR3 is built from 14 residues. The V and J ends lost 2 bases and 2 bases respectively, with 10 bases between them. CDR1 is SQVTM and CDR2 is ANQGSEA in the germline V gene. CDR3 nucleotides: TGCAGCGTTGAAAACAGGGAAACCAAAAACATTCAGTACTTC. It is translated as CSVENRETKNIQYF.

This clonotype was seen more than once but under ten times. The rearrangement links TRBV24-1 to TRBJ2-5; D tentatively fits TRBD1 or TRBD2 (5 bases each). This CDR3 spans 15 amino acids. V lost 5 bases to trimming and J lost 0 bases, with 12 bases between them. Germline V CDR1 and CDR2: KGHDR, SFDVKD. The CDR3 spells CATSGPGPNQETQYF. CDR3 sequence (DNA): TGTGCCACCAGTGGCCCGGGACCGAACCAAGAGACCCAGTACTTC.

V usage is TRBV24-1 and J usage is TRBJ2-1; TRBD1 matches at 7 bases. The CDR3 has 16 amino acids. V trimming: 5 bases; J trimming: 5 bases; junction bases outside the gene matches: 11. The germline CDR1 and CDR2 sequences are KGHDR and SFDVKD. The CDR3 region has the DNA TGTGCCACCAGTGGCGGGCGACAGGGTTTACACAATGAGCAGTTCTTC. Residues: CATSGGRQGLHNEQFF.

This clonotype was picked up a small number of times. V and J are TRBV20-1 and TRBJ2-5, with unresolved D. Trimming stripped 5 bases from V and 2 bases from J, with 15 bases between. CDR3 length: 14 residues. Per the germline V gene, CDR1 is DFQATT and CDR2 is SNEGSKA (reference sequence). The DNA of the CDR3 is TGCAGTGCTCCCGGGCCACCGCCACAAGAGACCCAGTACTTC. Translating gives CSAPGPPPQETQYF.

This clonotype was seen a few times. The chain uses TRBV4-1 and TRBJ1-4; weak D call: TRBD1 (5 bases). V was shortened by 0 bases and J by 8 bases, with 13 bases between the two germline ends. The CDR3 sequence is 15 residues long. Germline V gives CDR1 MGHRA, CDR2 YSYEKL. This chain's CDR3 is CASSQDRGGDEKLFF. The DNA for the CDR3 is TGCGCCAGCAGCCAAGATCGGGGGGGAGACGAAAAACTGTTTTTT.

This CDR3 reads CASSFPGGGYEQYF. As DNA, the CDR3 is TGTGCCAGCAGTTTCCCGGGGGGTGGCTACGAGCAGTACTTC. V gene TRBV28 combines with J gene TRBJ2-7; 7 positions agree with TRBD2. This CDR3 comprises 14 residues. The germline gives CDR1 MDHEN, CDR2 SYDVKM. J lost 3 bases, V lost 3 bases, and 5 bases had no gene match.

The J gene is TRBJ1-5, the V gene TRBV7-8; 9 nucleotides agree with TRBD1. V gave up 3 bases and J gave up 0 bases; unmatched junction bases: 9. Looked up from germline, CDR1 is SGHVS and CDR2 is FQNEAQ. CDR3 length: 18 amino acids. In nucleotides, the CDR3 is TGTGCCAGCAGCTTTCTCCGGGACAGGGAGGATAGCAATCAGCCCCAGCATTTT. Protein sequence: CASSFLRDREDSNQPQHF.

This clonotype occurred a few times. The chain has TRBV28 and TRBJ1-2, with 8 bases lining up with TRBD1. V lost 4 bases to trimming and J lost 8 bases; unmatched junction nucleotides: 9. This CDR3 region has 14 residues. Germline loops: CDR1 MDHEN, CDR2 SYDVKM. The CDR3 DNA reads TGTGCCAGCAGTTCGACAGGGGTACTCGGAGGCTACACCTTC. Translated, it gives CASSSTGVLGGYTF.